This is a list of T cell receptor beta chains from one sample in a study of T cell changes during pregnancy in multiple sclerosis. TCRdb's table, derived via immunoSEQ multiplex PCR, lists solely in-frame clones and lacks some. Of approximately 80,000 clones in the sample, roughly 93% are singletons; the top ten hold 2.5%. Sequenced here: peripheral blood, sampled in the third trimester of pregnancy. The receptors were sampled from a female donor with multiple sclerosis, enrolled in a pregnancy study. Both conserved end residues are part of each CDR3. The D gene is left open where the match is weak. Clone size is not always given. Where it is, it says once, few, many or a class for expanded clones.

j_call	d_call	v_call	clone_size	cdr3_aa	cdr3_nt
TRBJ1-5	TRBD1	TRBV27	few	CASTFGGGGQPQHF	TGTGCCAGCACCTTCGGAGGGGGCGGCCAGCCCCAGCATTTT
TRBJ1-2	TRBD1	TRBV7-9	NA	CASSSRRRGQDQNYGYTF	TGTGCCAGCAGCTCCCGCAGGCGGGGACAGGACCAGAACTATGGCTACACCTTC
TRBJ2-1	NA	TRBV6-5	NA	CASRGGNEQFF	TGTGCCAGCAGAGGAGGTAATGAGCAGTTCTTC
TRBJ1-2	NA	TRBV19	NA	CASSIDTNYGYTF	TGTGCCAGTAGTATCGACACTAACTATGGCTACACCTTC
TRBJ2-5	TRBD1	TRBV7-7	NA	CASSYRQGAQETQYF	TGTGCTAGCAGCTACAGACAGGGAGCCCAAGAGACCCAGTACTTC
TRBJ2-1	TRBD1	TRBV25-1	NA	CASSNAGTASYNEQFF	TGTGCCAGCAGTAACGCCGGGACAGCCTCCTACAATGAGCAGTTCTTC
TRBJ2-7	NA	TRBV20-1	NA	CSARGTGEQYF	TGCAGTGCTAGGGGTACAGGCGAGCAGTACTTC
TRBJ2-5	NA	TRBV4-2	NA	CASSQVWGDPGETQYF	TGTGCCAGCAGCCAAGTGTGGGGGGACCCGGGAGAGACCCAGTACTTC
TRBJ1-2	TRBD1	TRBV7-9	few	CASSFGQGDYGYTF	TGTGCCAGCAGCTTTGGACAGGGGGACTATGGCTACACCTTC
TRBJ1-1	TRBD1	TRBV6-1	NA	CASTPTGEGTEAFF	TGTGCCAGCACCCCGACAGGGGAGGGCACTGAAGCTTTCTTT
TRBJ2-1	NA	TRBV7-8	NA	CASSSPGAYNEQFF	TGTGCCAGCAGTTCACCCGGGGCCTACAATGAGCAGTTCTTC
TRBJ2-1	NA	TRBV7-9	NA	CASSLEAISGSSYNEQFF	TGTGCCAGCAGCTTAGAAGCCATCTCGGGGTCCTCCTACAATGAGCAGTTCTTC
TRBJ1-1	TRBD1	TRBV6-1	NA	CASSIQGADTEAFF	TGTGCCAGCAGCATCCAGGGGGCTGACACTGAAGCTTTCTTT
TRBJ1-2	NA	TRBV6-1	NA	CASSAGMADYGYTF	TGTGCCAGCAGTGCAGGGATGGCTGACTATGGCTACACCTTC
TRBJ1-5	TRBD1	TRBV7-8	once	CASSPRDRDPRSQHF	TGTGCCAGCAGCCCACGGGACAGGGATCCGCGGTCCCAGCATTTT
TRBJ2-1	NA	TRBV11-1	NA	CASSSGLHNEQFF	TGTGCCAGCAGCTCCGGACTCCACAATGAGCAGTTCTTC
TRBJ1-1	NA	TRBV6-1	once	CASSERRRVHTEAFF	TGTGCCAGCAGTGAGCGCCGCAGGGTGCACACTGAAGCTTTCTTT
TRBJ1-5	TRBD1	TRBV19	NA	CASTGTGNQPQHF	TGTGCCAGTACCGGGACAGGGAATCAGCCCCAGCATTTT
TRBJ1-2	NA	TRBV21-1	NA	CASSADRVGYGYTF	TGTGCCAGCAGCGCAGACAGGGTCGGCTATGGCTACACCTTC
TRBJ2-5	TRBD2	TRBV7-9	NA	CASSFSGLQETQYF	TGTGCCAGCAGCTTTAGCGGGCTCCAAGAGACCCAGTACTTC
TRBJ2-7	NA	TRBV6-5	NA	CASSPGVPISYEQYF	TGTGCCAGCAGTCCCGGTGTCCCCATCTCCTACGAGCAGTACTTC
TRBJ2-5	TRBD2	TRBV29-1	NA	CSVGTSPETQYF	TGCAGCGTTGGGACTAGCCCTGAGACCCAGTACTTC
TRBJ1-5	NA	TRBV10-3	NA	CAIGTGDSNQPQHF	TGTGCCATCGGGACGGGGGACAGCAATCAGCCCCAGCATTTT
TRBJ2-1	TRBD2	TRBV11-2	NA	CASSFPGTNHNEQFF	TGTGCCAGCAGCTTCCCTGGGACTAATCACAATGAGCAGTTCTTC
TRBJ1-4	NA	TRBV7-9	NA	CASSLEGGTGEKLFF	TGTGCCAGCAGCTTAGAAGGGGGAACCGGGGAAAAACTGTTTTTT
TRBJ1-1	TRBD1	TRBV4-1	NA	CASSQGGQMENTEAFF	TGCGCCAGCAGCCAAGGGGGACAGATGGAGAACACTGAAGCTTTCTTT
TRBJ2-7	TRBD2	TRBV29-1	NA	CSVGGGSVYEQYF	TGCAGCGTTGGGGGGGGTAGTGTCTACGAGCAGTACTTC
TRBJ2-7	TRBD1	TRBV4-1	NA	CASSHRDRGYEQYF	TGCGCCAGCAGCCACCGGGACAGGGGTTACGAGCAGTACTTC
TRBJ1-2	TRBD1	TRBV14	NA	CASSRTQGTYGYTF	TGTGCCAGCAGCCGTACACAGGGGACCTATGGCTACACCTTC
TRBJ2-1	NA	TRBV5-4	NA	CASSLAGLSYNEQFF	TGTGCCAGCAGCTTGGCAGGTCTCTCCTACAATGAGCAGTTCTTC
TRBJ1-2	TRBD1	TRBV10-2	once	CASIPDRGYGYTF	TGCGCCAGCATTCCTGACAGGGGCTATGGCTACACCTTC
TRBJ1-2	TRBD1	TRBV14	NA	CASSRTGGGGYTF	TGTGCCAGCAGCCGGACAGGGGGCGGTGGCTACACCTTC
TRBJ2-7	NA	TRBV7-2	NA	CASSQEPVSGYEQYF	TGTGCCAGCAGCCAAGAACCTGTGAGTGGCTACGAGCAGTACTTC
TRBJ2-7	TRBD2	TRBV5-5	NA	CASSRSGGAGSYEQYF	TGTGCCAGCAGCCGTAGCGGGGGGGCCGGGTCCTACGAGCAGTACTTC
TRBJ1-2	TRBD1	TRBV6-1	NA	CAITTGGLNYGYTF	TGTGCCATTACTACAGGGGGCCTAAACTATGGCTACACCTTC
TRBJ2-5	NA	TRBV4-1	NA	CASSQEEQRETQYF	TGCGCCAGCAGCCAGGAGGAGCAGCGGGAGACCCAGTACTTC
TRBJ2-5	TRBD2	TRBV7-2	NA	CASSFTSGAGETQYF	TGTGCCAGCAGCTTTACTAGCGGGGCTGGAGAGACCCAGTACTTC
TRBJ1-1	NA	TRBV30	once	CARDGTGKTEAFF	TGTGCCCGGGATGGAACAGGGAAGACTGAAGCTTTCTTT
TRBJ2-2	TRBD2	TRBV5-1	NA	CASSQGLQGYGELFF	TGCGCCAGCAGCCAGGGACTACAAGGATATGGGGAGCTGTTTTTT
TRBJ2-1	NA	TRBV2	NA	CASSEWGDGVQFF	TGTGCCAGCAGTGAATGGGGGGACGGGGTGCAGTTCTTC
TRBJ2-7	TRBD1	TRBV10-3	NA	CAIRGTEVSYEQYF	TGTGCCATCAGAGGGACAGAGGTTTCCTACGAGCAGTACTTC
TRBJ2-1	TRBD2	TRBV7-2	few	CASSINSGGAILF	TGTGCCAGCAGCATAAATAGCGGGGGGGCCATTCTCTTC
TRBJ1-5	NA	TRBV4-1	NA	CASSQVQGIGSNQPQHF	TGCGCCAGCAGCCAAGTACAGGGAATCGGGAGCAATCAGCCCCAGCATTTT
TRBJ2-7	NA	TRBV29-1	once	CSVSTVNEQYF	TGCAGCGTTTCGACAGTTAACGAGCAGTACTTC
TRBJ1-5	NA	TRBV19	NA	CASRGLNQPQHF	TGTGCCAGTAGGGGGCTGAATCAGCCCCAGCATTTT
TRBJ1-2	NA	TRBV6-1	NA	CASSVGRDYGYTF	TGTGCCAGCAGTGTAGGTCGGGACTATGGCTACACCTTC
TRBJ2-2	NA	TRBV6-5	NA	CATQRVGPNTGELFF	TGTGCCACCCAGAGGGTAGGACCGAACACCGGGGAGCTGTTTTTT
TRBJ1-5	NA	TRBV27	NA	CASSLYISNQPQHF	TGTGCCAGCAGTTTATACATTAGCAATCAGCCCCAGCATTTT
TRBJ2-7	NA	TRBV18	NA	CASSPRLPYEQYF	TGTGCCAGCTCACCCCGACTGCCCTACGAGCAGTACTTC
TRBJ1-5	TRBD1	TRBV30	NA	CAWSVGDRDRQPQHF	TGTGCCTGGAGTGTTGGGGACAGGGATAGGCAGCCCCAGCATTTT
TRBJ1-4	NA	TRBV5-6	NA	CASSLYGQTVGNEKLFF	TGTGCCAGCAGCTTATACGGACAGACAGTCGGTAATGAAAAACTGTTTTTT
TRBJ2-1	TRBD2	TRBV5-1	NA	CASTSGAYNEQFF	TGCGCCAGTACTAGCGGGGCATACAATGAGCAGTTCTTC
TRBJ2-1	TRBD2	TRBV10-3	NA	CAISGTSGGPNEQFF	TGTGCCATCAGTGGGACTAGCGGGGGCCCAAATGAGCAGTTCTTC